The following is a TCR beta chain sequence with its context. The antigen this receptor binds is unknown. Qualities for individual bases were not recorded, and no much larger clone is one base off. These data belong to a study of beta chain features in type 1 diabetes (dated by TCRdb to between 2017 and 2018). With regard to the full study: Patients and healthy donors did not differ in mean age, gender distribution, total cell number or subset yield. In the study, recently diagnosed type 1 diabetes patients and matched healthy donors were compared on the TCRB repertoires of their sorted circulating CD4+ T cell subsets. Naive and central memory subsets were obtained from all 30 or so donors, but regulatory and stem cell-like memory subsets were isolated from only 8 patients and 8 healthy donors. A total of around 100 million sorted cells were examined across all samples, and RNA yield correlated strongly with the number of cells per subset.

From each donor, a single peripheral blood sample of 95 to 150 mL on average was drawn into heparinised tubes. A BD FACSAria II was used to sort naive, central memory, regulatory and stem cell-like memory CD4+ T cells with a panel that included CD45RO, CCR7, CD25, CD127, CD95 and CD27. A purity above 95% was achieved for all sorted populations. PBMCs were isolated immediately by Lymphoprep density gradient centrifugation and stained directly without culture. To minimize batch effects, samples were stained and sorted in pairs, one healthy donor with one patient per experiment. Beyond this particular receptor, the publication reports: Sequencing cDNA rather than genomic DNA could over-represent highly expressing activated cells, although activation and CD3 levels did not differ between groups. At VDJ recombination sites, type 1 diabetes patients had fewer insertions and more deleted nucleotides, which implies abnormalities in thymic rearrangement. The naive, central memory and regulatory TCRB repertoires appeared to resemble one another more closely among patients than among healthy donors. Because the HLA sub-analyses included only small numbers of individuals, any influence of HLA type on TCRB rearrangement was left unresolved. PCR might favor shorter templates, but patient and control samples were amplified and corrected together, so any skew would affect both groups equally. Type 1 diabetes patients showed a moderate but significant shortening of TCRB CDR3 length in all four CD4+ subsets.

From V the trimming removes 5 bases and from J it removes 11 bases, while the gene matches leave 6 bases of the junction unaccounted for. Reading from cysteine to phenylalanine, the CDR3 counts 11 amino acids. Only the CDR3 region is kept as DNA, spanning 33 bases read in frame from base 1. CDR1 and CDR2 are read off the germline V gene (reference sequence) as DFQATT and SNEGSKA. The entire amount of isolated RNA was reverse transcribed using the High Capacity cDNA Reverse Transcription Kit, so the sequenced TCRB transcripts were expressed ones. Naive, central memory and regulatory T cell samples underwent deep immunoSEQ sequencing, averaging about 3.57 million total reads per sample. Sorted cells were lysed in RLT buffer, and RNA was extracted using DNase-treated RNeasy Micro or Mini kits according to cell number. Each cell subset was processed on its own to prevent cross-contamination, while patient and healthy donor samples were processed together. The immunoSEQ multiplex PCR was used to amplify TCRB sequences from cDNA, yielding 87-bp fragments that span the CDR3 region. Sequencing of the amplicons was performed on the Illumina HiSeq platform. In the paper's pipeline: PCR bias was corrected computationally using synthetic template baselines, and reads within Hamming distance 2 were collapsed, with unmergeable singletons discarded. By aligning reads against IMGT, V, D and J genes, CDR3 length, and insertions or deletions at six rearrangement sites were assigned. Within each subset, clonotype counts were normalized to sorted cell number, after which true diversity and Gini coefficients were computed with the tcR R package. Repertoire sharing was quantified using the overlap coefficient calculated on TCRB nucleotide sequences. Out-of-frame TCRB sequences from naive cells were analyzed as a proxy for the pre-selection repertoire. In its TCRdb copy, this immuneACCESS table keeps in-frame sequences only and misses some clones. Where compared with another copy, unresolved V genes explain less than half of these, and the others have no known cause. Clone size and V and J calls were adopted from that table, with D and trimming inferred from the DNA. The sample table lists about 620,000 clones, 15% to 18% of them with a count of one. The ten largest clones take up roughly 0.098% of the sample.

The sample was naive CD4+ T cells from blood. What the cell subset or site label conveys for this sample: true naive CD4+ T cells. The chain links TRBV20-1 with TRBJ1-1, and TRBD1 aligns with 9 junction nucleotides. The TCR sequence derives from a man between 18 and 35 years old in good health. The CDR3 has the sequence CSALWDRVAFF. In nucleotide form, the sequence is TGCAGTGCTTTGTGGGACAGGGTGGCTTTCTTT.